The 3 T cell receptor beta chains below were found in one sample sequenced in a study of blood T cell repertoires in COVID-19. TCRdb's table, derived via immunoSEQ multiplex PCR, lists solely in-frame clones and lacks some. The top ten hold about 12% of the sample, which has 70,000 to 80,000 clones, about nine tenths seen once. Sequencing used peripheral blood. These receptors were collected from a woman aged 60-75 years with acute or convalescent COVID-19.

The rearrangement links TRBV19 to TRBJ2-1, with D possibly being TRBD2 (6 bases). The length of the CDR3 is 13 residues. V lost 7 bases to trimming and J lost 6 bases, with 13 bases between them. Germline V gene sequence: CDR1 LNHDA, CDR2 SQIVND (reference sequence). Here the CDR3 DNA reads TGTGCCAGTACATTTAGCGGAGGCAATGAGCAGTTCTTC. Protein: CASTFSGGNEQFF. Complete variable domain (other parts from reference TRBV19 and TRBJ2-1): DGGITQSPKYLFRKEGQNVTLSCEQNLNHDAMYWYRQDPGQGLRLIYYSQIVNDFQKGDIAEGYSVSREKKESFPLTVTSAQKNPTAFYLCASTFSGGNEQFFGPGTRLTVL.

V usage is TRBV11-2 and J usage is TRBJ2-2; no definite D call. Germline-derived CDR1 and CDR2 are SGHAT and FQNNGV. The germline V and J ends were trimmed by 1 base and 1 base, with 7 bases remaining between them. The CDR3 loop spans 15 amino acids. Here the CDR3 reads CASSLVSRNTGELFF. In DNA, the CDR3 is TGTGCCAGCAGCTTAGTTAGTCGGAACACCGGGGAGCTGTTTTTT.

The chain joins TRBV5-1 to TRBJ1-1; 9 bases agree with TRBD1. V lost 4 bases and J lost 4; bases outside the gene matches: 5. Germline V gene data show CDR1 as SGHRS and CDR2 as YFSETQ. CDR3 length: 14 residues. CDR3 loop: CASSRDRVGTEAFF. DNA for the CDR3: TGCGCCAGCAGCAGGGACAGGGTTGGCACTGAAGCTTTCTTT.